The text below deals with one TCR beta chain. Per the study methods: Scientists estimated how many nucleated cells there were by amplifying reference gene primers. TCRdb's copy holds only in-frame clones and misses some; the assay was immunoSEQ multiplex PCR. The D gene and trimming were derived from the DNA, and the V and J assignments and clone size from that table. The sample yields some 250,000 clones, around 81% seen once. The germline V gene has CDR1 SGHDT and CDR2 YYEEEE. The CDR3 totals 13 residues. The germline V and J ends were trimmed by 4 bases and 4 bases, with 11 bases remaining between them. This entry belongs to a study of blood T cell repertoires in COVID-19. As for the study in general: Sample material is recorded as cDNA or gDNA derived from T cells, B-cell-depleted T cells, or PBMCs.

The chain joins TRBV5-6 to TRBJ1-2; tentatively, D is TRBD1 (6 bases). This clonotype originated in an elderly woman with COVID-19, enrolled during active disease. Sequenced: peripheral blood. The chain's CDR3 is CASSAQGIYGYTF. DNA of the CDR3: TGTGCCAGCAGCGCCCAGGGGATCTATGGCTACACCTTC.